This T cell receptor beta chain stems from a study of beta chain features in type 1 diabetes. The isolated RNA, all of it, was reverse transcribed, so expressed TCRB transcripts were what got sequenced. Clones were read by immunoSEQ multiplex PCR, and TCRdb kept only the in-frame ones, dropping some. The table shows about 350,000 clones, with 15% to 20% occurring only once. With 5 bases clipped from V and 0 bases from J, the junction kept 1 base outside the gene matches. This CDR3 has 14 amino acids. Germline CDR1 is SNHLY and CDR2 is FYNNEI. This clone has only a few counts. CD4+ naive, central memory, regulatory and stem cell-like memory subsets were isolated by sorting on CD45RO/CCR7/CD25/CD127/CD95/CD27.

Sequenced input: naive CD4+ T cells from blood. This chain uses TRBV2 with TRBJ2-5; 9 bases match TRBD2. The receptor was isolated from a woman aged 18-29 years in good health. This chain's CDR3 is CASSSGGHQETQYF. The CDR3, as DNA: TGTGCCAGCAGTAGCGGGGGGCACCAAGAGACCCAGTACTTC.